This record covers a single TCR beta chain. The antigen is not known. Libraries were prepared by immunoSEQ multiplex PCR; TCRdb keeps only in-frame clonotypes and omits some of them. Of about 140,000 clones in the sample, roughly nine tenths are singletons; the top ten hold 1% to 1.5%. The sample is drawn from a study of T cell responses to AZD1222 COVID-19 vaccine. The study's findings and limits: Donor demographics were predominantly white British with a female majority; clonal diversity may be underestimated.

The sequencing here drew on peripheral blood, taken 28 days after the second AZD1222 dose. The clonotype comes from an adult who received the AZD1222 COVID-19 vaccine.

The CDR3 loop reads CASSEEGLGDTQYF. The DNA for the CDR3 is TGTGCCAGCAGTGAAGAGGGACTAGGAGATACGCAGTATTTT. The chain has TRBV2 and TRBJ2-3, with TRBD2 identical over 8 bases. V was clipped by 1 base and J by 5 bases; unmatched bases: 2. The CDR3 spans 14 residues. CDR1 and CDR2 (germline): SNHLY, FYNNEI.